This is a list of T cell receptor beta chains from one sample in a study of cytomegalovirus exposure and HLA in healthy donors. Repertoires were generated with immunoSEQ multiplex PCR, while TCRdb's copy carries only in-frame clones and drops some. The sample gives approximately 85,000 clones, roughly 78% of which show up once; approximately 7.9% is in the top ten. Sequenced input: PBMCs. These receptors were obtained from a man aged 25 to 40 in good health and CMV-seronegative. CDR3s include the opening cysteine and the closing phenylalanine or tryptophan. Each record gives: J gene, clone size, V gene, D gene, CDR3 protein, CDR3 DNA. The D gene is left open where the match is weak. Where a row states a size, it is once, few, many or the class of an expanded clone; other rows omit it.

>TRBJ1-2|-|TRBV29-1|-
CSVVSRLTNYGYTF
TGCAGCGTTGTGTCCAGGCTCACTAACTATGGCTACACCTTC
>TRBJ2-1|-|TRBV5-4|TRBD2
CASSFETSGGFYNEQFF
TGTGCCAGCAGCTTCGAGACTAGCGGGGGTTTTTACAATGAGCAGTTCTTC
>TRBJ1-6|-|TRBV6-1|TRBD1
CASSMTGGNSPLHF
TGTGCCAGCAGTATGACAGGGGGGAATTCACCCCTCCACTTT
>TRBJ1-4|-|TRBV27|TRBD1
CASSIRTGGEKLFF
TGTGCCAGCAGTATTAGGACAGGGGGTGAAAAACTGTTTTTT
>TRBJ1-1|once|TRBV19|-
CASSIDRDLNTEAFF
TGTGCCAGTAGTATAGACAGGGATTTAAACACTGAAGCTTTCTTT
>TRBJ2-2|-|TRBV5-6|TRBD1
CASSLRQGPNTGELFF
TGTGCCAGCAGCTTAAGACAGGGACCGAACACCGGGGAGCTGTTTTTT
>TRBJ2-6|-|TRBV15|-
CATSRDRGSGANVLTF
TGTGCCACCAGCAGAGACAGGGGTTCTGGGGCCAACGTCCTGACTTTC
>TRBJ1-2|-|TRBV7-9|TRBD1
CASSYSGTGNDYTF
TGTGCCAGCAGCTACTCCGGGACAGGGAATGACTACACCTTC
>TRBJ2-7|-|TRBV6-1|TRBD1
CASKRGQNSYEQYF
TGTGCCAGCAAAAGGGGACAGAACTCCTACGAGCAGTACTTC
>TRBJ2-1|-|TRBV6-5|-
CASSTSRGHEQFF
TGTGCCAGCAGTACTTCAAGGGGCCATGAGCAGTTCTTC
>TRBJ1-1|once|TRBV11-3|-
CASSEGPGSTEAFF
TGTGCCAGCAGCGAGGGCCCGGGAAGCACTGAAGCTTTCTTT
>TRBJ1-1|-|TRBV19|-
CASRDHQGLQNTEAFF
TGTGCCAGTAGGGATCACCAGGGACTCCAGAACACTGAAGCTTTCTTT
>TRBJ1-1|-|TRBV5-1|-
CASSFLMNTEAFF
TGCGCCAGCAGCTTCCTTATGAACACTGAAGCTTTCTTT
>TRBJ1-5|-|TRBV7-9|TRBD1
CASSWDSSNQPQHF
TGTGCCAGCAGCTGGGACAGCAGCAATCAGCCCCAGCATTTT
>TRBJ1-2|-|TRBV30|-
CAWSRGNYGYTF
TGTGCCTGGAGTCGGGGTAACTATGGCTACACCTTC
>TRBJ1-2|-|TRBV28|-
CASSSWQGYTF
TGTGCCAGCAGTTCCTGGCAGGGCTACACCTTC
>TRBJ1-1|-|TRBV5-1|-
CASRARGENTEAFF
TGCGCCAGCAGGGCGCGAGGCGAGAACACTGAAGCTTTCTTT
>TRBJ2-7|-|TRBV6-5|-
CASSSGTRNYEQYF
TGTGCCAGCAGTTCCGGGACTCGAAACTACGAGCAGTACTTC
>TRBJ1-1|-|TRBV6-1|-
CASSKTVPNTEAFF
TGTGCCAGCAGTAAGACAGTGCCGAACACTGAAGCTTTCTTT
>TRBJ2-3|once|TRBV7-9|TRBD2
CASRPISGGFSDTQYF
TGTGCCAGCAGGCCCATTAGCGGGGGCTTTTCAGATACGCAGTATTTT
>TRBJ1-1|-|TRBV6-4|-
CASAFQTAAFF
TGTGCCAGCGCTTTCCAGACTGCAGCTTTCTTT
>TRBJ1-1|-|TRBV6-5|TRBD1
CASSTGQVVDTEAFF
TGTGCCAGCAGTACCGGACAGGTGGTGGACACTGAAGCTTTCTTT
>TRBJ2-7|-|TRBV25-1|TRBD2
CASRVWTSGHYEQYF
TGTGCCAGCCGAGTATGGACTAGCGGGCACTACGAGCAGTACTTC
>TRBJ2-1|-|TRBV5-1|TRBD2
CASGTSGTTYNEQFF
TGCGCCAGCGGGACTAGCGGAACCACATACAATGAGCAGTTCTTC
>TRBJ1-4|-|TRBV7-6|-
CASSLGLTVGPTGKLFF
TGTGCCAGCAGCTTAGGTCTGACAGTGGGTCCAACAGGAAAACTGTTTTTT
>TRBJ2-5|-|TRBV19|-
CASSIVGGLETQYF
TGTGCCAGTAGTATAGTGGGGGGGCTCGAGACCCAGTACTTC
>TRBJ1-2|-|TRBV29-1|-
CSVAGLRDGYTF
TGCAGCGTCGCCGGGCTGAGGGATGGCTACACCTTC
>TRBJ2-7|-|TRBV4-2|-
CASSREQEKYEQYF
TGTGCCAGCAGCCGAGAACAGGAGAAATACGAGCAGTACTTC
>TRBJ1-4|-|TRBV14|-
CASSQEGAATNEKLFF
TGTGCCAGCAGCCAAGAAGGGGCGGCAACTAATGAAAAACTGTTTTTT
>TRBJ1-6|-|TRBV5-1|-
CASSRLPGLENSPLHF
TGCGCCAGCAGCCGGTTACCGGGGTTGGAGAATTCACCCCTCCACTTT
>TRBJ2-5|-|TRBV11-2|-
CASSLMGPGRGETQYF
TGTGCCAGCAGCTTAATGGGACCCGGCCGGGGGGAGACCCAGTACTTC
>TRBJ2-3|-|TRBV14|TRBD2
CASSPYSGGPSDTQYF
TGTGCCAGCAGCCCTTATTCGGGGGGGCCATCAGATACGCAGTATTTT
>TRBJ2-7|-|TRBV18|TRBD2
CASSPRAGGFEQYF
TGTGCCAGCTCACCAAGAGCGGGAGGCTTCGAGCAGTACTTC
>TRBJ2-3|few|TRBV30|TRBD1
CALRPGQGLGDTQYF
TGTGCCCTCCGCCCGGGACAGGGGTTGGGAGATACGCAGTATTTT
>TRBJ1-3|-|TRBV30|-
CAWSVQTTSSGNTIYF
TGTGCCTGGAGTGTACAGACAACCAGCTCTGGAAACACCATATATTTT
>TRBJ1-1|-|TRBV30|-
CAWSVKGLNTEAFF
TGTGCCTGGAGTGTGAAGGGGTTGAACACTGAAGCTTTCTTT
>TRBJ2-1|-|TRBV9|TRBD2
CASSPTAGGVEQFF
TGTGCCAGCAGCCCGACGGCGGGGGGTGTGGAGCAGTTCTTC
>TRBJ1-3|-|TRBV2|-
CASKRGSGSGNTIYF
TGTGCCAGCAAAAGGGGATCGGGCTCTGGAAACACCATATATTTT
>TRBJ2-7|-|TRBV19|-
CASSFPSTLHYYEQYF
TGTGCCAGTAGTTTCCCTTCCACCCTGCACTACTACGAGCAGTACTTC
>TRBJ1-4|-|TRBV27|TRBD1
CASSFLRTGRTEKLFF
TGTGCCAGCAGCTTTCTTCGGACAGGGAGGACCGAAAAACTGTTTTTT
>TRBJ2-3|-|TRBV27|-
CASSLWSGQAQYF
TGTGCCAGCAGTTTATGGTCAGGCCAGGCGCAGTATTTT
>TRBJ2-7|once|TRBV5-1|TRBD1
CASGTGGQYEQYF
TGCGCCAGCGGGACAGGGGGTCAGTACGAGCAGTACTTC
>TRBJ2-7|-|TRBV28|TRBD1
CASRRRDRGYEQYF
TGTGCCAGCAGAAGGCGGGACAGGGGATACGAGCAGTACTTC
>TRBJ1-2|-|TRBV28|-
CASSITGRDGGYTF
TGTGCCAGCAGTATCACAGGCAGGGATGGGGGCTACACCTTC
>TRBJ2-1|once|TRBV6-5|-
CASSNRGGEQFF
TGTGCCAGCAGTAACAGGGGAGGTGAGCAGTTCTTC
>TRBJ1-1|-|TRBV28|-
CASSLNRGDRRRVAEAFF
TGTGCCAGCAGTTTGAATCGGGGTGATCGAAGAAGGGTGGCTGAAGCTTTCTTT
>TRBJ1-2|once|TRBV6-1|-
CASSLLAGGDGYTF
TGTGCCAGCAGTCTTCTGGCGGGGGGCGATGGCTACACCTTC
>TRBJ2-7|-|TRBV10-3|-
CAIRQTGSQYF
TGTGCCATCAGACAAACAGGGAGTCAGTACTTC
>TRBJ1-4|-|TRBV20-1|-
CRAGTSEKLFF
TGCAGAGCTGGCACCAGTGAAAAACTGTTTTTT
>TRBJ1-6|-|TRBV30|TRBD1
CAWRRQGTPSLHF
TGTGCCTGGAGGAGACAGGGTACGCCGTCCCTCCACTTT
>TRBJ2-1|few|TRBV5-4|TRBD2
CASSLPGGSNNEQFF
TGTGCCAGCAGCTTGCCCGGGGGGAGTAACAATGAGCAGTTCTTC
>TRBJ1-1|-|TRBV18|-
CASSPQLNSGLGNTEAFF
TGTGCCAGCTCACCTCAACTAAACTCAGGGCTTGGGAACACTGAAGCTTTCTTT
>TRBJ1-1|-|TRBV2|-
CASSDRGHTEAFF
TGTGCCAGCAGTGACAGGGGACACACTGAAGCTTTCTTT
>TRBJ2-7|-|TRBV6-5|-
CASSYSGVGEQYF
TGTGCCAGCAGTTACTCTGGAGTAGGCGAGCAGTACTTC
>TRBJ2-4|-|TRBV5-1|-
CASSQNQGSNIQYF
TGCGCCAGCAGCCAGAATCAGGGATCAAACATTCAGTACTTC
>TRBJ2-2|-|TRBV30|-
CAWDDTGKGTGELFF
TGTGCCTGGGACGATACAGGGAAGGGCACCGGGGAGCTGTTTTTT
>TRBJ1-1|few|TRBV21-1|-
CASSKEGGELNTEAFF
TGTGCCAGCAGCAAAGAGGGCGGGGAGTTGAACACTGAAGCTTTCTTT
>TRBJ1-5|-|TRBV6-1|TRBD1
CASSDGTGGGNQPQHF
TGTGCCAGCAGTGACGGGACAGGGGGGGGCAATCAGCCCCAGCATTTT